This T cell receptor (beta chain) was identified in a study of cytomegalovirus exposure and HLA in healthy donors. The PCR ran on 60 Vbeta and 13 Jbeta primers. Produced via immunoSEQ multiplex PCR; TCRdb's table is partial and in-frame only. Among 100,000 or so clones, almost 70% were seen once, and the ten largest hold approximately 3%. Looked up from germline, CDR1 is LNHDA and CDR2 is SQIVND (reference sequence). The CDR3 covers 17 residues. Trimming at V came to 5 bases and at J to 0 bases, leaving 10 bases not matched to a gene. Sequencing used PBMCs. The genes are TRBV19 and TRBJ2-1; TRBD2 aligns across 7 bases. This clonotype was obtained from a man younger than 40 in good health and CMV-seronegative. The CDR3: CASSVTPGGTSYNEQFF. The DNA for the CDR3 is TGTGCCAGTAGTGTGACCCCGGGGGGAACCTCCTACAATGAGCAGTTCTTC.